The 11 T cell receptor beta chains below all came from one sample that was sequenced in a study of Graves' ophthalmopathy and Graves' hyperthyroidism. The TCR beta CDR3 regions underwent amplification from RNA transcripts. HTBI primers were used in a first-round RT-PCR, which preceded a second-round multiplex PCR. From the multiplex PCR reads, TCRdb called clonotypes with MiXCR, one entry per CDR3 protein. This sample has roughly 160,000 distinct CDR3 sequences, with around two fifths found just once. Source material: peripheral blood. Every receptor here comes from a man aged 25 to 40 with Graves' ophthalmopathy.

The chain uses TRBV6-5 and TRBJ1-1; D remains unclear. Looked up from germline, CDR1 is MNHEY and CDR2 is SVGAGI. V gave up 2 bases and J gave up 0 bases, with 10 bases separating them. CDR3 length: 15 residues. CDR3 in DNA: TGTGCCAGCAGTTACGGATTTTTAATGAACACTGAAGCTTTCTTT. It codes for CASSYGFLMNTEAFF.

The chain carries TRBV5-1 and TRBJ1-2; TRBD1 is a possible D gene (6 bases). Germline CDR1 SGHRS, CDR2 YFSETQ. V lost 7 bases, J lost 5 bases, and 15 bases lay in between. This CDR3 has 13 residues. The CDR3 loop is CASSTGRSYGYTF. CDR3 bases: TGCGCCAGCTCAACAGGGCGCTCGTATGGCTACACCTTC.

This clonotype was detected ten times or more. The V gene is TRBV6-2 or TRBV6-3, the J gene TRBJ1-5; tentative D call: TRBD1 (5 bases). This CDR3 spans 16 amino acids. V lost 7 bases to trimming and J lost 4 bases, with 20 bases between them. Germline V CDR1 and CDR2: MNHEY, SVGEGT. CDR3 region: CASTPLGGVRNQPQHF. The CDR3 DNA reads as TGTGCCAGCACCCCGCTGGGGGGGGTTCGGAATCAGCCCCAGCATTTT.

This clonotype was detected many times. This chain joins TRBV15 and TRBJ2-7; D unclear. Between the trimmed V and J ends, which lost 1 base and 0 bases, there was a span of 7 bases. The V gene's germline CDR1 is LNHNV and CDR2 YYDKDF (reference sequence). This CDR3 has 14 amino acids. In DNA, the CDR3 is TGTGCCACCAGCAGAGTTGACAACTCCTACGAGCAGTACTTC. Its translation is CATSRVDNSYEQYF.

At least ten counts were recorded for this clonotype. The chain links TRBV6-5 to TRBJ2-7; TRBD1 is a possible D gene (7 bases). The CDR3 consists of 13 residues. V lost 7 bases and J 6 bases, leaving 16 bases between the germline ends. Germline V gives CDR1 MNHEY, CDR2 SVGAGI. The CDR3 reads CASTGGPGVEQYF. The CDR3 DNA reads TGTGCCAGCACAGGGGGGCCGGGGGTCGAGCAGTACTTC.

The chain joins TRBV6-1 to TRBJ2-5, with TRBD2 matching over 7 bases. Germline V lookup: CDR1 MNHNS, CDR2 SASEGT. V was pared by 3 bases and J by 3 bases, with 7 bases of the junction left unmatched. CDR3 size: 15 residues. The CDR3 sequence: CASSEVGGTEETQYF. CDR3 DNA sequence: TGTGCCAGCAGTGAGGTCGGGGGGACGGAAGAGACCCAGTACTTC.

J is TRBJ2-7 and V is TRBV27; D may be TRBD2 (5 bases). V shed 5 bases and J shed 5 bases, with 19 bases lying between them. Germline values: CDR1 MNHEY, CDR2 SMNVEV (reference sequence). This CDR3 contains 15 residues. CDR3 residues: CASSVGQEAPHEQYF. In nucleotides, the CDR3 is TGTGCCAGCAGTGTCGGGCAGGAGGCCCCCCACGAGCAGTACTTC.

The chain recombines TRBV7-9 with TRBJ2-5; D might be TRBD1 (6 bases). Germline CDR1 and CDR2: SEHNR and FQNEAQ (reference sequence). The CDR3 totals 16 residues. Trimming removed 5 bases at V and 5 bases at J, with 21 bases between. The DNA of the CDR3 is TGTGCCAGCAGCCCACGCGGACAAGGCCAGGGGGAGACCCAGTACTTC. This translates into CASSPRGQGQGETQYF.

V is TRBV6-1 and J is TRBJ1-1; TRBD1 aligns across 10 bases. Germline loops: CDR1 MNHNS, CDR2 SASEGT. The CDR3 extends over 13 amino acids. V lost 4 bases and J lost 4; bases outside the gene matches: 0. The CDR3 reads CASSGDRGTEAFF. DNA of the CDR3: TGTGCCAGCAGTGGGGACAGGGGCACTGAAGCTTTCTTT.

The CDR3 DNA reads as TGTGCCAGCAGGCCTACAGGGCGGCATCAGCCCCAGCATTTT. Its protein product is CASRPTGRHQPQHF. This chain connects TRBV12-3 or TRBV12-4 to TRBJ1-5; D may be TRBD1 (6 bases). The V end lost 6 bases, the J end lost 5 bases, and 14 bases lay between the germline ends. This CDR3 contains 14 residues.

The chain has TRBV11-2 and TRBJ2-2; D unresolved. CDR1 is SGHAT and CDR2 is FQNNGV in the germline V gene. Deletions cut 0 bases from V and 4 bases from J, with 6 bases between. The CDR3 consists of 14 residues. In DNA, the CDR3 is TGTGCCAGCAGCTTAGAGCCTTCCACCGGGGAGCTGTTTTTT. It codes for CASSLEPSTGELFF.